The rows below give T cell receptor beta chains drawn from one sample of a study of shared clonotypes between healthy human individuals. The protocol was immunoSEQ multiplex PCR, while the TCRdb copy is restricted to in-frame clones and leaves out a portion. The sample has roughly 1 million clones, more than 75% seen once. Sample: memory CD4+ T cells from PBMCs. The receptors stem from a man younger than 30 in good health. Some clones in this sample may be carry-over from other donors' samples. The CDR3 runs from the conserved cysteine through the conserved F or W. D genes are given only for firm matches. Clone size is not always given. Where it is, it says once, few, many or a class for expanded clones.

d_call,clone_size,v_call,cdr3_length,j_call,cdr3_aa,cdr3_nt
-,-,TRBV28,12,TRBJ2-7,CASSFTALGQYF,TGTGCCAGCAGTTTTACCGCGCTTGGGCAGTACTTC
-,-,TRBV4-2,13,TRBJ1-5,CASSQEGDQPQHF,TGTGCCAGCAGCCAAGAAGGTGATCAGCCCCAGCATTTT
TRBD1,once,TRBV10-3,14,TRBJ1-1,CANGQGPRNTEAFF,TGTGCCAACGGACAGGGGCCAAGGAACACTGAAGCTTTCTTT
-,-,TRBV7-8,13,TRBJ2-1,CASSLGGSTEQFF,TGTGCCAGCAGCTTAGGCGGATCTACCGAGCAGTTCTTC
-,few,TRBV6-5,14,TRBJ2-3,CASSETVDTDTQYF,TGTGCCAGCAGTGAAACCGTGGACACAGATACGCAGTATTTT
-,few,TRBV5-1,17,TRBJ2-7,CASSFTVERDKDYEQYF,TGCGCCAGCAGCTTCACCGTTGAGCGGGACAAGGACTACGAGCAGTACTTC
TRBD1,-,TRBV28,14,TRBJ2-1,CASTRRDRVNEQFF,TGTGCCAGCACCCGAAGGGACAGGGTAAATGAGCAGTTCTTC
-,-,TRBV25-1,15,TRBJ1-5,CASSELGDPNQPQHF,TGTGCCAGCAGTGAATTGGGGGACCCTAATCAGCCCCAGCATTTT
-,-,TRBV13,19,TRBJ1-3,CASSPRMTASRSQGYTIYF,TGTGCCAGCAGCCCCAGGATGACTGCAAGCCGTTCCCAGGGTTACACCATATATTTT
TRBD1,-,TRBV2,15,TRBJ2-7,CASSRGQGATYEQYF,TGTGCCAGCAGTCGGGGTCAGGGGGCGACCTACGAGCAGTACTTC
-,-,TRBV15,17,TRBJ2-7,CATSRDWSDLGSYEQYF,TGTGCCACCAGCAGAGATTGGAGCGACCTGGGCTCCTACGAGCAGTACTTC
-,once,TRBV7-2,15,TRBJ1-2,CASSLRRGTNYGYTF,TGTGCCAGCAGCTTAAGGAGGGGCACTAACTATGGCTACACCTTC
-,-,TRBV5-1,14,TRBJ2-7,CASSLTPGSYEQYF,TGCGCCAGCAGCTTAACGCCAGGGAGCTACGAGCAGTACTTC
-,-,TRBV11-2,13,TRBJ2-1,CASSFYSYNEQFF,TGTGCCAGCAGCTTCTACTCCTACAATGAGCAGTTCTTC
-,-,TRBV18,14,TRBJ2-1,CASSPVTRTGEQFF,TGTGCCAGCTCACCCGTCACGCGGACTGGTGAGCAGTTCTTC
-,few,TRBV5-1,14,TRBJ1-2,CASSLALGKDGYTF,TGCGCCAGCAGCTTGGCGTTGGGGAAGGATGGCTACACCTTC
-,-,TRBV7-2,14,TRBJ2-1,CASSFHGRNNEQFF,TGTGCCAGCAGCTTCCATGGAAGGAACAATGAGCAGTTCTTC
TRBD2,-,TRBV25-1,15,TRBJ2-5,CASSGTSGRWETQYF,TGTGCCAGCAGTGGTACTAGCGGGAGGTGGGAGACCCAGTACTTC
-,-,TRBV6-1,15,TRBJ2-3,CASSESGVAVDTQYF,TGTGCCAGCAGTGAAAGTGGGGTAGCTGTGGATACGCAGTATTTT
-,-,TRBV30,13,TRBJ2-3,CAWSATYTDTQYF,TGTGCCTGGAGTGCCACTTACACAGATACGCAGTATTTT
TRBD1,-,TRBV11-2,16,TRBJ1-4,CASSKGDRATNEKLFF,TGTGCCAGCAGCAAAGGGGACAGGGCAACTAATGAAAAACTGTTTTTT
-,-,TRBV7-9,13,TRBJ2-4,CASSPEGVPARDF,TGTGCCAGCAGCCCGGAGGGGGTACCGGCCCGCGACTTC
TRBD2,-,TRBV7-2,13,TRBJ2-7,CASMGLAALEQYF,TGTGCCAGCATGGGACTAGCGGCTCTCGAGCAGTACTTC
TRBD2,-,TRBV5-1,16,TRBJ2-2,CASSTGLAGNTGELFF,TGCGCCAGCAGCACCGGACTAGCGGGAAACACCGGGGAGCTGTTTTTT
-,-,TRBV6-1,17,TRBJ2-5,CASSEAPGTTMGETQYF,TGTGCCAGCAGTGAAGCCCCCGGGACAACGATGGGTGAGACCCAGTACTTC
-,-,TRBV4-2,20,TRBJ2-5,CASSQVSSVFRDRGQETQYF,TGTGCCAGCAGCCAAGTTTCGTCCGTATTCCGGGATAGGGGCCAAGAGACCCAGTACTTC
TRBD1,-,TRBV19,17,TRBJ2-4,CASSIVGQGSSKNIQYF,TGTGCCAGTAGTATTGTAGGACAGGGGTCGTCCAAAAACATTCAGTACTTC
TRBD1,-,TRBV7-2,15,TRBJ2-7,CASSLVPGGPYEQYF,TGTGCCAGCAGCTTAGTTCCAGGGGGCCCCTACGAGCAGTACTTC
-,-,TRBV27,11,TRBJ2-1,CASSFGGIRIF,TGTGCCAGCAGTTTTGGGGGTATTAGGATCTTC
TRBD1,-,TRBV9,15,TRBJ1-4,CASSFRTGVNEKLFF,TGTGCCAGCAGCTTCCGGACAGGGGTTAATGAAAAACTGTTTTTT
TRBD1,few,TRBV6-5,12,TRBJ2-5,CATRQGAGTQYF,TGTGCCACGCGACAGGGGGCGGGGACCCAGTACTTC
-,-,TRBV15,13,TRBJ2-5,CATSERLRETQYF,TGTGCCACCAGCGAAAGACTTAGGGAGACCCAGTACTTC
-,-,TRBV6-1,12,TRBJ2-3,CASSEEPPTQYF,TGTGCCAGCAGTGAAGAACCCCCGACGCAGTATTTT
TRBD2,-,TRBV5-4,14,TRBJ2-1,CASSSKAGYNEQFF,TGTGCCAGCAGCTCAAAAGCGGGGTACAATGAGCAGTTCTTC
TRBD1,few,TRBV6-5,14,TRBJ1-5,CASSNRDRNQPQHF,TGTGCCAGCAGTAACCGGGACAGGAATCAGCCCCAGCATTTT
-,many,TRBV19,13,TRBJ1-1,CASSIQGSTEAFF,TGTGCCAGTAGTATCCAGGGGTCGACTGAAGCTTTCTTT
-,-,TRBV4-1,15,TRBJ2-7,CASSTSATVSYEQYF,TGCGCCAGCAGCACTTCAGCCACGGTCTCCTACGAGCAGTACTTC
-,-,TRBV2,13,TRBJ1-5,CASSWGEGQPQHF,TGTGCCAGCAGCTGGGGGGAGGGTCAGCCCCAGCATTTT
-,-,TRBV7-8,13,TRBJ2-7,CASSLEESYEQYF,TGTGCCAGCAGCTTGGAGGAATCCTACGAGCAGTACTTC
-,once,TRBV6-6,14,TRBJ1-4,CASSYRTANEKLFF,TGTGCCAGCAGTTATAGGACAGCAAATGAAAAACTGTTTTTT
TRBD1,few,TRBV11-2,14,TRBJ2-7,CASSLQGASYEQYF,TGTGCCAGCAGCTTACAGGGGGCCTCCTACGAGCAGTACTTC
TRBD2,-,TRBV14,15,TRBJ2-3,CASSQVAGALNTQYF,TGTGCCAGCAGCCAAGTAGCGGGAGCGTTAAATACGCAGTATTTT
-,-,TRBV19,13,TRBJ2-7,CASSPRGRYEQYF,TGTGCCAGTAGTCCCCGGGGGCGCTACGAGCAGTACTTC
-,-,TRBV11-2,15,TRBJ2-7,CASSPPLRTLNEQYF,TGTGCCAGCAGCCCACCACTCCGAACGCTGAACGAGCAGTACTTC
-,-,TRBV28,15,TRBJ2-6,CASAMGGSGANVLTF,TGTGCCAGCGCTATGGGGGGCTCTGGGGCCAACGTCCTGACTTTC
TRBD1,few,TRBV5-3,16,TRBJ1-2,CARSTRTRQGAGGYTF,TGTGCCAGAAGCACCCGGACGAGACAGGGGGCGGGTGGCTACACCTTC
-,-,TRBV29-1,11,TRBJ1-3,CSATGGNTIYF,TGCAGCGCGACAGGTGGAAACACCATATATTTT
-,-,TRBV7-9,12,TRBJ2-7,CASSLHSYEQYF,TGTGCCAGCAGCTTGCATAGCTACGAGCAGTACTTC
TRBD1,-,TRBV7-9,14,TRBJ2-5,CASRPTGGYETQYF,TGTGCCAGCCGTCCGACAGGGGGCTATGAGACCCAGTACTTC
-,few,TRBV7-2,14,TRBJ2-2,CASSPRGGAGELFF,TGTGCCAGCAGCCCCCGGGGAGGCGCCGGGGAGCTGTTTTTT
-,-,TRBV4-2,15,TRBJ2-2,CASSQDWQAGGELFF,TGTGCCAGCAGCCAAGATTGGCAGGCCGGAGGGGAGCTGTTTTTT